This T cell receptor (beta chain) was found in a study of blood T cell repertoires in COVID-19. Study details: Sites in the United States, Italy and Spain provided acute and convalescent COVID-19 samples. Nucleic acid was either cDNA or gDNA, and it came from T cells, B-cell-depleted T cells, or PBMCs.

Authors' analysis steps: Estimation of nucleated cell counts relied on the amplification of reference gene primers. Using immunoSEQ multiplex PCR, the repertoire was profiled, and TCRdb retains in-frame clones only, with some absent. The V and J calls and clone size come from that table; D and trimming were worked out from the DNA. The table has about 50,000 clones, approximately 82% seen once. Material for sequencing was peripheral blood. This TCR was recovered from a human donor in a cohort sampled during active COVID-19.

CDR3 region: CASSSGRFQNEKLFF. In DNA, the CDR3 is TGTGCCAGCAGCTCCGGGAGGTTCCAAAATGAAAAACTGTTTTTT. The chain recombines TRBV11-2 with TRBJ1-4; D gene ambiguous. Germline CDR1 and CDR2: SGHAT and FQNNGV. The V and J ends lost 4 bases and 5 bases respectively, with 14 bases between them. The CDR3 totals 15 residues.